Listed below are T cell receptor beta chains from one sample, sequenced in a study of T cells in Graves' hyperthyroidism and ophthalmopathy. TCRdb passed the multiplex PCR reads through MiXCR, listing each CDR3 protein once. The sample lists some 350,000 distinct CDR3 sequences, 12% to 15% occurring once. The source material was blood. The receptors shown here come from a woman in her sixties or seventies with Graves' ophthalmopathy. CDR3s leave out the opening cysteine and the closing phenylalanine or tryptophan.

j_gene	v_gene	CDR3aa
TRBJ2-3	TRBV28	ASSTRLGRATDTQY
TRBJ2-1	TRBV20-1	SAALLLNEQF
TRBJ2-2	TRBV7-2	ASTRLGAGTGELF
TRBJ1-5	TRBV28	ASSLLGPAIYSNQPQH
TRBJ2-1	TRBV6-1	ASSQRMGNYNEQF
TRBJ1-5	TRBV19	AVGRGSNQPQH
TRBJ2-1	TRBV3-1	ASSRGMVGNEQF
TRBJ2-1	TRBV2	ASSEGPAKDEQF
TRBJ2-7	TRBV9	ASSVGGGVGDEQY
TRBJ2-5	TRBV19	ASSPRTGGPMAQY
TRBJ2-7	TRBV3-1	ASSQGLREGYEQY
TRBJ2-3	TRBV5-1	ASSRGGDYSTDTQY
TRBJ2-7	TRBV10-1	ASSDAGPRAYEQY
TRBJ2-4	TRBV28	ASIPRAGSTKNIQY
TRBJ2-7	TRBV19	ASTDSDRYEQY
TRBJ2-7	TRBV6-5	ASSYYPWDRVGRHEQY
TRBJ2-1	TRBV11-2	ASSPTVSEQF
TRBJ2-1	TRBV5-1	ASSWGPSSSYNEQF
TRBJ2-7	TRBV6-1	ASSELQGEVSEQY
TRBJ2-7	TRBV7-9	ASSPSSASSYEQY
TRBJ2-5	TRBV2	ASSRDGKEAGTQY
TRBJ2-3	TRBV24-1	ATSDSDSGHTQY
TRBJ2-3	TRBV3-1	ASSHGAGGGGTDTQY
TRBJ2-3	TRBV2	ASSEFDRGFSDTQY
TRBJ1-4	TRBV6-1	ASRTQGRGEKLF
TRBJ2-7	TRBV20-1	SASQLWGREQY
TRBJ2-1	TRBV10-1	ASSDSSLDDPNNEQF
TRBJ1-1	TRBV28	ASSLKGSSNTEAF
TRBJ1-3	TRBV29-1	SVEKGVGGNTIY
TRBJ2-5	TRBV6-5	ASSYYLGLAGEETQY
TRBJ2-7	TRBV4-1	ASSQLAGEYEQY
TRBJ2-7	TRBV24-1	ATSGKSSYEQY
TRBJ2-7	TRBV24-1	ATSSGREVYEQY
TRBJ2-2	TRBV2	ASSLLAGGANTGELF
TRBJ2-7	TRBV27	ASGFGSGEQY
TRBJ2-7	TRBV7-2	ASRTQGQFYEQY
TRBJ2-5	TRBV9	ASSPLAITGTQETQY
TRBJ2-7	TRBV2	ASSEYRTSYEQY
TRBJ2-1	TRBV20-1	SASARSTDEQF
TRBJ2-6	TRBV2	ASSEGYGRGHGANVLT
TRBJ2-7	TRBV28	ASSQGLAGEISYEQY
TRBJ1-2	TRBV20-1	SAPRTGGYT
TRBJ2-7	TRBV10-2	ASSEGGNFYEQY
TRBJ2-3	TRBV5-1	ASSGGTGRDTQY
TRBJ2-5	TRBV7-9	ASTTERGAIKTETQY
TRBJ1-6	TRBV28	ASSLSGTQYNSPLH
TRBJ2-3	TRBV7-3	ASSLIGPTDTQY
TRBJ1-1	TRBV20-1	SARGTGIGMNTEAF
TRBJ2-5	TRBV7-9	ASSLTGGPWETQY
TRBJ2-2	TRBV24-1	ATGGPNTGELF
TRBJ1-4	TRBV14	ASSHKEGFEKLF
TRBJ1-1	TRBV7-2	ASSAGVRGTEAF